This T cell receptor beta chain stems from a study of shared clonotypes between healthy human individuals. Method: immunoSEQ multiplex PCR; TCRdb's copy keeps in-frame clones and lacks some. The repertoire holds 1.5 million to 1.9 million clones, 95% to 99% seen once, with around 0.47% in the top ten. The donors were all Caucasian adults (living in Nashville, Tennessee). V shed 8 bases and J 0 bases; nucleotides not matched to a gene: 7. From germline, CDR1 is LNHNV and CDR2 YYDKDF (reference sequence). The CDR3 is 15 amino acids. The study's findings and limits: The small donor group covered limited genetic and exposure diversity. Even with large depth, rarefaction showed that sorted-subset sequencing was incomplete. The sharing of roughly 5% of naive CD4 clonotypes was seen across a handful of donors.

A remark on this clone: The antigen remains unidentified.

Sequencing was done on a sample of naive CD4+ T cells sorted from blood. Subset reported: CD45RA+ positively selected. The TCR was taken from a man under 40 in good health. This sequence joins TRBV15 and TRBJ1-5; 7 bases fit TRBD1. Here the CDR3 DNA reads TGTGCCACCGCCGGGGACAGTCTTAGCAATCAGCCCCAGCATTTT. Translation gives CATAGDSLSNQPQHF.